The 20 T cell receptor beta chains below were found in one sample sequenced in a study of technical replicates of blood from a handful of donors. Here immunoSEQ multiplex PCR was the method, and the copy in TCRdb shows in-frame clones only, minus some. This table holds tens of thousands of clones, about 90% found once. The sample comprised T cells isolated from PBMCs. The receptors derive from a human donor in good health.

Here the CDR3 reads CASSQVGPGQLYYGYTF. CDR3 DNA: TGCGCCAGCAGCCAAGTAGGCCCGGGACAGCTATACTATGGCTACACCTTC. The chain joins TRBV4-1 to TRBJ1-2; 7 nucleotides match TRBD1. Germline values: CDR1 MGHRA, CDR2 YSYEKL. This CDR3 spans 17 amino acids. J gave up 3 bases and V 1 base, and 11 bases lay outside the gene matches.

The chain uses TRBV2 and TRBJ1-1; D may be TRBD1 (6 bases). The V end lost 8 bases, the J end lost 0 bases, and 13 bases lay between the germline ends. CDR1 is SNHLY, CDR2 FYNNEI, per germline. The CDR3 contains 14 residues. For the CDR3, the DNA is TGTGCCAGCGAACGCCAGGGGATGAACACTGAAGCTTTCTTT. It specifies CASERQGMNTEAFF. The full variable domain, its missing parts supplied by reference TRBV2 and TRBJ1-1, is EPEVTQTPSHQVTQMGQEVILRCVPISNHLYFYWYRQILGQKVEFLVSFYNNEISEKSEIFDDQFSVERPDGSNFTLKIRSTKLEDSAMYFCASERQGMNTEAFFGQGTRLTVV.

The V and J genes are TRBV2 and TRBJ2-3, with 13 bases fitting TRBD2. The CDR3 is 15 residues long. Germline V gene lookup returns CDR1 SNHLY and CDR2 FYNNEI. The V gene end was trimmed by 9 bases and the J gene end by 0 bases; junction bases not matched to a gene: 3. CDR3 amino acids: CARTGLAGSTDTQYF. The CDR3 DNA reads as TGTGCCAGGACGGGACTAGCGGGAAGCACAGATACGCAGTATTTT.

In DNA, the CDR3 is TGTGCCAGTAACACGGGACAGGGGGTAGGAGAGACCCAGTACTTC. Encoded protein: CASNTGQGVGETQYF. V is TRBV19 and J is TRBJ2-5; 11 bases fit TRBD1. The germline V gene encodes CDR1 LNHDA and CDR2 SQIVND (reference sequence). This CDR3 region has 15 residues. The V and J ends lost 7 bases and 4 bases, in that order; junction bases with no gene match: 8. The full variable domain, its missing parts supplied by reference TRBV19 and TRBJ2-5, is DGGITQSPKYLFRKEGQNVTLSCEQNLNHDAMYWYRQDPGQGLRLIYYSQIVNDFQKGDIAEGYSVSREKKESFPLTVTSAQKNPTAFYLCASNTGQGVGETQYFGPGTRLLVL.

The rearrangement uses TRBV18 and TRBJ2-3, with D unresolved. There are 16 residues in the CDR3. Trimming removed 1 base from V and 1 base from J, with 12 bases in between. CDR1 and CDR2 from the germline V gene are KGHSH and LQKENI. The CDR3 protein is CASSPLPAQGTDTQYF. CDR3 coding DNA: TGTGCCAGCTCACCACTTCCGGCCCAGGGCACAGATACGCAGTATTTT.

V is TRBV28 and J is TRBJ2-7, with a possible D match to TRBD1 (6 bases). V was shortened by 2 bases and J by 6 bases, with 14 bases between the two germline ends. Germline V CDR1 and CDR2: MDHEN, SYDVKM. CDR3 length equals 14 residues. The CDR3: CASSLQGIDSEQYF. The CDR3 coding sequence is TGTGCCAGCAGTTTACAGGGGATTGATTCCGAGCAGTACTTC.

The rearrangement joins TRBV5-5 to TRBJ2-1, with D possibly TRBD1 on 7 matching bases. This CDR3 is built from 14 residues. Germline V gene sequence: CDR1 SGHKS, CDR2 YYEKEE (reference sequence). Trimming shortened V by 3 bases and J by 1 base, and 8 bases separated the two germline ends. The CDR3 bases are TGTGCCAGCAGCTCAGGGGGGTCCTACAATGAGCAGTTCTTC. This encodes CASSSGGSYNEQFF.

The V gene is TRBV6-1, the J gene TRBJ2-3; maybe TRBD1 (5 bases). Germline V gives CDR1 MNHNS, CDR2 SASEGT. The CDR3 consists of 15 residues. V was cut by 4 bases and J by 5 bases, with 16 bases left in between. Written as DNA, the CDR3 is TGTGCCAGCAGTGTTCCGTCCAGGGTCCGAGATACGCAGTATTTT. Its protein product is CASSVPSRVRDTQYF.

This clone was counted once. The rearrangement joins TRBV14 to TRBJ2-5; 7 bases align to TRBD2. The CDR3 is 14 residues long. The V and J ends lost 4 bases and 4 bases, in that order; junction bases with no gene match: 6. Germline CDR1 and CDR2: SGHDN and FVKESK. The CDR3 DNA is TGTGCCAGCAGCCTGGCGGGAGTGAGAGAGACCCAGTACTTC. Its protein product is CASSLAGVRETQYF.

This sequence joins TRBV7-3 and TRBJ1-2, with D possibly being TRBD1 (6 bases). Germline CDR1 reads SGHTA; CDR2 reads FQGTGA. The CDR3 runs to 14 residues. Trimming stripped 3 bases from V and 8 bases from J, with 16 bases between. The CDR3 coding sequence is TGTGCCAGCAGCTTGGGCCAGGGCGGGGGCGGCTACACCTTC. Translated: CASSLGQGGGGYTF.

CDR3 protein: CASSLSSGGAKNIQYF. The CDR3 DNA reads as TGTGCCAGCAGCTTGTCTAGCGGGGGTGCCAAAAACATTCAGTACTTC. This chain joins TRBV5-4 and TRBJ2-4; TRBD2 aligns across 10 bases. The V segment lost 1 base and the J segment 1 base; nucleotides outside the gene matches: 2. The CDR3 is made up of 16 amino acids. The V gene's germline CDR1 is SGHNT and CDR2 YYREEE (reference sequence).

The chain has TRBV11-3 and TRBJ2-7, with 10 bases identical to TRBD2. CDR1 and CDR2 from the germline V gene are SGHNT and YENEEA. CDR3 size: 15 residues. With V trimmed by 0 bases and J by 4 bases, 3 bases remained unmatched. As DNA, the CDR3 is TGTGCCAGCAGCTTAGACGCTAGCGGGAGTTACGAGCAGTACTTC. Translation: CASSLDASGSYEQYF.

V is TRBV19 and J is TRBJ2-3, with no clear D. The CDR3 loop spans 14 amino acids. V lost 7 bases to trimming and J lost 2 bases, with 13 bases between them. Germline CDR1 LNHDA, CDR2 SQIVND (reference sequence). In DNA, the CDR3 is TGTGCCAGTACTTCGACACCTCTCACAGATACGCAGTATTTT. Translated: CASTSTPLTDTQYF.

The gene calls are TRBV5-1 and TRBJ2-3; weak D call: TRBD1 (6 bases). The V end was cut by 4 bases, the J end by 6 bases, with 18 bases between. The CDR3 consists of 15 residues. Germline V gene lookup returns CDR1 SGHRS and CDR2 YFSETQ. In DNA, the CDR3 is TGCGCCAGCAGCCTATTCCGACAGGAGCAGGATACGCAGTATTTT. Protein sequence: CASSLFRQEQDTQYF.

The rearrangement links TRBV7-9 to TRBJ2-7, with D perhaps matching TRBD2 (6 bases). This CDR3 region has 12 residues. Trimming stripped 6 bases from V and 3 bases from J, with 9 bases between. CDR1 and CDR2 (germline): SEHNR, FQNEAQ (reference sequence). CDR3 loop: CASSSGLYEQYF. The CDR3 nucleotides read TGTGCCAGCAGTTCGGGACTCTACGAGCAGTACTTC.

In this sample, this clone turned up once. This chain connects TRBV6-5 to TRBJ2-3; D possibly corresponds to TRBD2 (5 bases). CDR1 and CDR2 from the germline V gene are MNHEY and SVGAGI. This CDR3 contains 15 residues. Trimming stripped 2 bases from V and 8 bases from J, with 17 bases between. The CDR3 region has the DNA TGTGCCAGCAGTTACGGTGAACCAGGAGGTGGTACGCAGTATTTT. Protein sequence: CASSYGEPGGGTQYF.

The chain joins TRBV2 to TRBJ2-7, with D maybe TRBD2 (5 bases). Trimming stripped 4 bases from V and 3 bases from J, with 10 bases between. The germline gives CDR1 SNHLY, CDR2 FYNNEI. The CDR3 covers 13 residues. CDR3 loop: CASSAGNHYEQYF. CDR3 DNA: TGTGCCAGCAGTGCGGGAAACCACTACGAGCAGTACTTC. Variable domain in full (rest from reference TRBV2 and TRBJ2-7): EPEVTQTPSHQVTQMGQEVILRCVPISNHLYFYWYRQILGQKVEFLVSFYNNEISEKSEIFDDQFSVERPDGSNFTLKIRSTKLEDSAMYFCASSAGNHYEQYFGPGTRLTVT.

The gene calls are TRBV9 and TRBJ2-1; D is possibly TRBD1 (5 bases). V was shortened by 4 bases and J by 9 bases, with 17 bases between the two germline ends. The CDR3 spans 14 residues. The germline gives CDR1 SGDLS, CDR2 YYNGEE. The CDR3 is CASSIIQDRGEQFF. The CDR3 nucleotides read TGTGCCAGCAGCATAATCCAAGATAGGGGTGAGCAGTTCTTC.

The chain uses TRBV5-1 and TRBJ2-7; 7 bases fit TRBD1. Germline CDR1 and CDR2: SGHRS and YFSETQ. The CDR3 is 14 residues long. J gave up 6 bases and V 4 bases, and 10 bases lay outside the gene matches. In nucleotides, the CDR3 is TGCGCCAGCAGCCCCTCTTCGACAGGGCGCGAGCAGTACTTC. It specifies CASSPSSTGREQYF.

The J gene is TRBJ2-7, the V gene TRBV5-4, with D perhaps TRBD1 (5 bases). The CDR3 is 13 residues long. V lost 5 bases and J lost 3, with 12 bases in between. Germline CDR1 is SGHNT and CDR2 is YYREEE (reference sequence). The CDR3 reads CASRKQVDYEQYF. Here the CDR3 DNA reads TGTGCCAGCAGGAAACAGGTGGACTACGAGCAGTACTTC.